This TCR beta chain was recorded in a study of T cells in Graves' hyperthyroidism and ophthalmopathy. Points from the study as a whole: Most clonotypes expanded in thyroid above 0.001 were likewise present in blood.

This clonotype was observed many times. Its antigen is undetermined. The V segment lost 2 bases and the J segment 1 base; nucleotides outside the gene matches: 0. The CDR3 extends over 14 amino acids. Germline V gene sequence: CDR1 DFQATT, CDR2 SNEGSKA (reference sequence). Graves' hyperthyroidism is called stable when ophthalmopathy does not progress within 18 months. A patient was excluded if there was uncontrolled infection, other autoimmune disease, pregnancy or lactation. PBMCs were collected from a roughly 10 ml volume of fresh peripheral blood. TCR beta CDR3 region amplification was performed from RNA transcripts. First-round RT-PCR targeting the TCR CDR3 was performed with the HTBI primer set. Each CDR3 protein gets one entry after TCRdb re-called the multiplex PCR reads with MiXCR. The sample lists about 420,000 distinct CDR3 sequences; approximately 14% were seen once.

This chain connects TRBV20-1 to TRBJ2-1; TRBD2 aligns across 9 bases. Sequencing used blood. This sequence was found in a woman younger than 35 with Graves' hyperthyroidism. The CDR3 spells CSARLAGSYNEQFF. In nucleotides, the CDR3 is TGCAGTGCTAGACTAGCGGGATCCTACAATGAGCAGTTCTTC.